This entry lists 19 T cell receptor beta chains sequenced from one sample in a study of cytomegalovirus exposure and HLA in healthy donors. It was with 60 Vbeta and 13 Jbeta primers that the PCR ran. Sequenced by immunoSEQ multiplex PCR; TCRdb stores in-frame clones only, minus some. The sample has 170,000 or so clones; 65% to 90% are singletons. Sequencing was done on a sample of PBMCs. The source of these receptors is a man aged 45 to 65 in good health and CMV-seropositive.

The chain uses TRBV4-1 and TRBJ2-7; D gene unclear. In germline, CDR1 is MGHRA, CDR2 YSYEKL. V lost 4 bases to trimming and J lost 3 bases, with 7 bases between them. The CDR3 has 12 residues. The CDR3 region is CASSPLYYEQYV. For the CDR3, the DNA is TGCGCCAGCAGCCCCCTTTACTACGAGCAGTACGTC.

The chain has TRBV6-5 and TRBJ1-1, with 10 bases lining up with TRBD1. CDR3 length: 13 residues. Germline V gene lookup returns CDR1 MNHEY and CDR2 SVGAGI. V lost 5 bases and J lost 11; bases outside the gene matches: 8. The CDR3 DNA reads as TGTGCCAGCAGTGTTCCCGGGACAGGGGTGGCTTTCTTT. Its translation: CASSVPGTGVAFF.

This chain uses TRBV7-8 with TRBJ2-7; TRBD2 aligns across 7 bases. Trimming removed 3 bases from V and 6 bases from J; junction bases left unmatched: 2. Germline loops: CDR1 SGHVS, CDR2 FQNEAQ. CDR3 length equals 12 residues. This chain's CDR3 is CASSLGEGEQYV. CDR3 nucleotide sequence: TGTGCCAGCAGCTTGGGGGAGGGCGAGCAGTACGTC.

This CDR3 reads CASSLLSTDTQYF. In DNA, the CDR3 is TGTGCCAGCAGCTTACTTAGCACAGATACGCAGTATTTT. The J gene is TRBJ2-3, the V gene TRBV7-3; D unclear. V lost 2 bases and J 0 bases, leaving 3 bases between the germline ends. The CDR3 spans 13 residues. Looked up from germline, CDR1 is SGHTA and CDR2 is FQGTGA.

The chain joins TRBV11-2 to TRBJ1-1, with 9 nucleotides matching TRBD1. The germline gives CDR1 SGHAT, CDR2 FQNNGV. Trimming at V came to 6 bases and at J to 3 bases, leaving 8 bases not matched to a gene. The CDR3 extends over 15 amino acids. CDR3: CASRLTGGGYTEAFF. The CDR3 DNA follows: TGTGCCAGCAGACTCACAGGGGGCGGGTACACTGAAGCTTTCTTT.

The genes are TRBV27 and TRBJ2-5; possible D gene TRBD1, 6 bases. V lost 7 bases to trimming and J lost 5 bases, with 14 bases between them. CDR3 size: 13 residues. Germline CDR1 reads MNHEY; CDR2 reads SMNVEV (reference sequence). The CDR3 nucleotides are TGTGCCAGCACCCGGGCAGGGGAGGAGACCCAGTACTTC. This translates into CASTRAGEETQYF.

This clone was detected a few times. The rearrangement links TRBV6-6 to TRBJ1-4; the D is unclear. Trimming pared 5 bases from V and 8 bases from J, leaving 6 bases between. This CDR3 is 11 amino acids long. CDR1 is MNHNY and CDR2 is SVGAGI in the germline V gene (reference sequence). The CDR3 sequence is CASSHLEKLFF. Here the CDR3 DNA reads TGTGCCAGCAGTCACTTAGAAAAACTGTTTTTT.

The chain links TRBV19 to TRBJ1-2, with a weak D call TRBD1 (5 bases). Germline-derived CDR1 and CDR2 are LNHDA and SQIVND (reference sequence). There are 18 residues in the CDR3. V dropped 1 base and J dropped 0 bases, with 18 bases sitting between them. CDR3 sequence reads: CASSIGGDRAKTNYGYTF. In DNA, the CDR3 is TGTGCCAGTAGTATAGGAGGAGACAGAGCGAAAACTAACTATGGCTACACCTTC.

This clone was recorded once. The gene calls are TRBV5-4 and TRBJ2-7; D is undetermined. V lost 4 bases to trimming and J lost 0 bases, with 14 bases between them. The CDR3 contains 15 residues. The germline V gene encodes CDR1 SGHNT and CDR2 YYREEE (reference sequence). The CDR3 loop is CASSVEGSDSYEQYV. Here the CDR3 DNA reads TGTGCCAGCAGCGTCGAAGGTTCGGACTCCTACGAGCAGTACGTC.

The V call is TRBV9, the J call TRBJ2-3; 12 bases agree with TRBD2. The germline gives CDR1 SGDLS, CDR2 YYNGEE. CDR3 length: 17 residues. Losses at the gene ends were 4 bases for V and 4 bases for J; bases not matched to a gene: 10. In nucleotides, the CDR3 is TGTGCCAGCAGCCAAACCCTCCTAGCGGGAGGGTCAGATACGCAGTATTTT. Protein sequence: CASSQTLLAGGSDTQYF.

Here the CDR3 reads CASSVERLAGGWNEQFF. In nucleotides, the CDR3 is TGTGCCAGCAGCGTAGAGAGACTAGCGGGAGGTTGGAATGAGCAGTTCTTC. The chain employs TRBV9 and TRBJ2-1, with TRBD2 matching over 13 bases. J was trimmed by 7 bases and V by 0 bases; bases with no gene match: 7. The CDR3 extends over 17 amino acids. Germline V lookup: CDR1 SGDLS, CDR2 YYNGEE.

For the CDR3, the DNA is TGCGCCAGCAGCTCTTTTTTTTTATCGTACAGTGGGAGGGGAAACTATGGCTACACCTTC. Translating it yields CASSSFFLSYSGRGNYGYTF. V gene TRBV5-1 combines with J gene TRBJ1-2, with D possibly TRBD1 on 5 matching bases. V gave up 3 bases and J gave up 2 bases, with 29 bases separating them. The CDR3 has 20 residues. Germline CDR1 reads SGHRS; CDR2 reads YFSETQ.

This sequence joins TRBV19 and TRBJ1-2; 7 bases line up with TRBD1. This CDR3 comprises 14 residues. Trimming at V came to 4 bases and at J to 5 bases, leaving 7 bases not matched to a gene. Germline CDR1 LNHDA, CDR2 SQIVND (reference sequence). The CDR3 region has the DNA TGTGCCAGTAGTAAGGGACAGCCTCTGTATGGCTACACCTTC. It translates to CASSKGQPLYGYTF.

The J gene is TRBJ2-1, the V gene TRBV6-1, with 7 bases that match TRBD1. Germline V gene lookup returns CDR1 MNHNS and CDR2 SASEGT. Trimming cost V 2 bases and J 6 bases; bases outside gene matches: 4. This CDR3 has 14 amino acids. CDR3 in amino acids: CASSEIQGRNEQFF. The CDR3 DNA sequence: TGTGCCAGCAGTGAAATACAGGGGCGCAATGAGCAGTTCTTC.

In its sample, this clone was seen a few times. V is TRBV7-2 and J is TRBJ1-5; D uncertain. Germline CDR1 SGHTA, CDR2 FQGNSA. This CDR3 contains 14 residues. With 5 bases removed from V and 0 bases from J, the gap between germline ends came to 8 bases. In DNA, the CDR3 is TGTGCCAGCAGCGTACGGTATAGCAATCAGCCCCAGCATTTT. Translated, it gives CASSVRYSNQPQHF.

The gene calls are TRBV23-1 and TRBJ2-3; the D gene is possibly TRBD2 (7 bases). TRBV23-1 has ORF status, its function being uncertain. V lost 7 bases, J lost 2 bases, and 13 bases lay in between. The CDR3 is 14 residues long. The CDR3 DNA reads TGCGCCAGCAAGGGGGGGGATGTCACAGATACGCAGTATTTT. Residues: CASKGGDVTDTQYF.

The chain couples TRBV5-6 to TRBJ2-3; 9 positions match TRBD2. Per germline, CDR1 SGHDT and CDR2 YYEEEE. After removal of 4 bases from V and 5 bases from J, the junction contained 11 bases not matched to a gene. The CDR3 is 16 residues long. This chain's CDR3 is CASSPGRLAVGDTQYF. The CDR3 DNA reads as TGTGCCAGCAGCCCGGGTAGACTAGCGGTGGGAGATACGCAGTATTTT. Full variable domain (missing parts from reference TRBV5-6 and TRBJ2-3): DAGVTQSPTHLIKTRGQQVTLRCSPKSGHDTVSWYQQALGQGPQFIFQYYEEEERQRGNFPDRFSGHQFPNYSSELNVNALLLGDSALYLCASSPGRLAVGDTQYFGPGTRLTVL.

The chain uses TRBV11-2 and TRBJ2-1, with 8 bases identical to TRBD1. The CDR3 loop spans 15 amino acids. J lost 5 bases, V lost 5 bases, and 8 bases had no gene match. CDR1 and CDR2 from the germline V gene are SGHAT and FQNNGV. The CDR3 protein is CASSPRTGNHNEQFF. CDR3 bases: TGTGCCAGCAGCCCCAGGACAGGGAACCACAATGAGCAGTTCTTC.

This clone was counted a single time. The V gene is TRBV19, the J gene TRBJ1-1; the match to TRBD1 covers 7 bases. Per germline, CDR1 LNHDA and CDR2 SQIVND (reference sequence). V gave up 5 bases and J gave up 3 bases; unmatched junction bases: 0. The CDR3 is made up of 12 amino acids. CDR3 nucleotide sequence: TGTGCCAGTAGTCAGGGGGACACTGAAGCTTTCTTT. Its protein is CASSQGDTEAFF. Complete variable domain (other parts from reference TRBV19 and TRBJ1-1): DGGITQSPKYLFRKEGQNVTLSCEQNLNHDAMYWYRQDPGQGLRLIYYSQIVNDFQKGDIAEGYSVSREKKESFPLTVTSAQKNPTAFYLCASSQGDTEAFFGQGTRLTVV.